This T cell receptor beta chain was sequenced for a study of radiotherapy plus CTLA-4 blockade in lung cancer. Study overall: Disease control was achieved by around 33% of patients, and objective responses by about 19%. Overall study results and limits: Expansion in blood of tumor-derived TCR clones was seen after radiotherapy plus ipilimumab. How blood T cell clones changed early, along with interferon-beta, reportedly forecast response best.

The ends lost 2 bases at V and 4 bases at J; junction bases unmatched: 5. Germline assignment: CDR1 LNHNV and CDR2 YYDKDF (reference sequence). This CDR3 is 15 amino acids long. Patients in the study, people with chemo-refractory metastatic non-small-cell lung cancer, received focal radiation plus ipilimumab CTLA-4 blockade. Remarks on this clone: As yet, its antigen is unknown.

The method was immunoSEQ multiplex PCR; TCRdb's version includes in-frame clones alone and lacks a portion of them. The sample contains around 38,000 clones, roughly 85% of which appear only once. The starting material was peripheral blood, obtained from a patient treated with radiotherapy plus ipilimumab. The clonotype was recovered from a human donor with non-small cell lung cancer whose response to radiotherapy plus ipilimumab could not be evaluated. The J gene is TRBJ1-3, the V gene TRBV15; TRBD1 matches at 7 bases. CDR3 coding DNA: TGTGCCACCAGCAGATCGACAGGGCCCGGAAACACCATATATTTT. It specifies CATSRSTGPGNTIYF.